Following are 16 T cell receptor beta chains from one sample sequenced in a study of blood T cell repertoires in COVID-19. Repertoires were generated with immunoSEQ multiplex PCR, while TCRdb's copy carries only in-frame clones and drops some. The data contain about 240,000 clones, roughly 83% of them singletons. Sequenced sample: peripheral blood. These receptors originate from a woman of 80 years or more with acute or convalescent COVID-19.

The chain carries TRBV30 and TRBJ1-4; D ambiguous. Germline CDR1 reads GTSNPN; CDR2 reads SVGIG (reference sequence). CDR3 length equals 15 residues. V lost 0 bases, J lost 8 bases, and 16 bases lay in between. This chain's CDR3 is CAWSVRARRGEKLFF. The CDR3 DNA is TGTGCCTGGAGTGTACGCGCCCGACGAGGGGAAAAACTGTTTTTT. The full variable domain, its missing parts supplied by reference TRBV30 and TRBJ1-4, is SQTIHQWPATLVQPVGSPLSLECTVEGTSNPNLYWYRQAAGRGLQLLFYSVGIGQISSEVPQNLSASRPQDRQFILSSKKLLLSDSGFYLCAWSVRARRGEKLFFGSGTQLSVL.

The chain has TRBV11-2 and TRBJ2-3; maybe TRBD1 (7 bases). Per germline, CDR1 SGHAT and CDR2 FQNNGV. Trimming removed 3 bases from V and 2 bases from J, with 9 bases in between. CDR3 length: 14 residues. The CDR3 sequence: CASSFRGATDTQYF. The DNA of the CDR3 is TGTGCCAGCAGCTTCAGGGGGGCCACAGATACGCAGTATTTT.

The rearrangement joins TRBV10-2 to TRBJ2-2; maybe TRBD1 (8 bases). The CDR3 is 17 residues long. V was cut by 0 bases and J by 1 base, with 12 bases left in between. The germline V gene encodes CDR1 WSHSY and CDR2 SAAADI. CDR3 sequence (DNA): TGCGCCAGCAGTGAGTCGGGGGGGACAGGGAACACCGGGGAGCTGTTTTTT. As protein: CASSESGGTGNTGELFF.

The gene calls are TRBV29-1 and TRBJ2-3, with a possible D match to TRBD1 (6 bases). The germline V and J ends were trimmed by 4 bases and 2 bases, with 19 bases remaining between them. CDR1 and CDR2 from the germline V gene are SQVTM and ANQGSEA. The CDR3 is 16 amino acids. The CDR3 region has the DNA TGCAGCGTTGGTGGGGATTCAGGGGCGCACACAGATACGCAGTATTTT. This codes for CSVGGDSGAHTDTQYF.

The J gene is TRBJ2-3, the V gene TRBV7-9; TRBD1 matches at 8 bases. With V trimmed by 3 bases and J by 3 bases, 11 bases remained unmatched. Germline CDR1 and CDR2: SEHNR and FQNEAQ (reference sequence). This CDR3 region has 17 residues. For the CDR3, the DNA is TGTGCCAGCAGCTTCCCGCCAGGGGGCCACGAAACAGATACGCAGTATTTT. It specifies CASSFPPGGHETDTQYF.

V and J are TRBV6-5 and TRBJ2-1; TRBD2 agrees at 11 bases. V shed 5 bases, J shed 2 bases, and the junction held 2 bases outside the gene matches. CDR1 is MNHEY and CDR2 is SVGAGI in the germline V gene. The CDR3 is 15 amino acids. The CDR3 spells CASSLLAGAYNEQFF. CDR3 bases: TGTGCCAGCAGTCTACTAGCGGGGGCCTACAATGAGCAGTTCTTC.

V usage is TRBV5-1 and J usage is TRBJ2-5; no clear D. V lost 4 bases and J lost 5, with 12 bases in between. The CDR3 length is 13 residues. Germline CDR1 is SGHRS and CDR2 is YFSETQ. CDR3 amino acids: CASSLRPRETQYF. The CDR3 DNA is TGCGCCAGCAGCCTTCGTCCCCGGGAGACCCAGTACTTC. The full variable domain, in which reference TRBV5-1 and TRBJ2-5 provide the parts outside the CDR3, is KAGVTQTPRYLIKTRGQQVTLSCSPISGHRSVSWYQQTPGQGLQFLFEYFSETQRNKGNFPGRFSGRQFSNSRSEMNVSTLELGDSALYLCASSLRPRETQYFGPGTRLLVL.

The gene calls are TRBV10-2 and TRBJ2-5, with D possibly being TRBD2 (5 bases). Germline-derived CDR1 and CDR2 are WSHSY and SAAADI. This CDR3 spans 14 amino acids. Trimming pared 5 bases from V and 1 base from J, leaving 11 bases between. As DNA, the CDR3 is TGCGCCAGCAGTCCGAAGCGGACCCAAGAGACCCAGTACTTC. This sequence encodes CASSPKRTQETQYF.

This clone has only one observation. The J gene is TRBJ2-1, the V gene TRBV9, with 9 bases that match TRBD2. The CDR3 loop spans 14 amino acids. Germline V gene sequence: CDR1 SGDLS, CDR2 YYNGEE. The V and J ends lost 2 bases and 6 bases, in that order; junction bases with no gene match: 3. The CDR3 reads CASSVGTSRNEQFF. CDR3 bases: TGTGCCAGCAGCGTCGGGACTAGCCGCAATGAGCAGTTCTTC.

This chain joins TRBV2 and TRBJ1-4, with a possible D match to TRBD1 (5 bases). The CDR3 loop spans 12 amino acids. Germline CDR1 reads SNHLY; CDR2 reads FYNNEI. V was shortened by 7 bases and J by 6 bases, with 9 bases between the two germline ends. DNA for the CDR3: TGTGCCAGCAATCGCAGGGATGAAAAACTGTTTTTT. Amino acids: CASNRRDEKLFF.

This clone was counted once. Mismatch with germline at one junction end may stem from a read error. Different DNA sequences within this sample yield the same CDR3. The chain links TRBV5-6 to TRBJ1-2; 9 nucleotides align to TRBD1. Germline values: CDR1 SGHDT, CDR2 YYEEEE. The CDR3 is 15 amino acids. CDR3 DNA: TGTGCCAGCAGTGAGCCGGGACAGGGTCCCCATGGATACACCTTC. Translated: CASSEPGQGPHGYTF.

Only a few counts were recorded for this clone. The chain links TRBV15 to TRBJ1-3, with 9 bases fitting TRBD1. Unmatched junction bases numbered 10, after V lost 3 bases and J lost 7 bases. Germline CDR1 LNHNV, CDR2 YYDKDF (reference sequence). The CDR3 length is 16 residues. The CDR3 is CATSRLRTGEWNTIYF. CDR3 sequence (DNA): TGTGCCACCAGCAGGCTAAGGACAGGGGAATGGAACACCATATATTTT.

The sample holds one count of this clone. The chain links TRBV2 to TRBJ1-6; 9 positions match TRBD1. The CDR3 is 15 amino acids. Germline V lookup: CDR1 SNHLY, CDR2 FYNNEI. The V and J ends lost 4 bases and 9 bases, in that order; junction bases with no gene match: 7. CDR3 in amino acids: CASSGRGQGSSPLHF. Written as DNA, the CDR3 is TGTGCCAGCAGTGGGCGGGGACAGGGATCTTCACCCCTCCACTTT. Filled out from reference TRBV2 and TRBJ1-6, the complete variable domain reads EPEVTQTPSHQVTQMGQEVILRCVPISNHLYFYWYRQILGQKVEFLVSFYNNEISEKSEIFDDQFSVERPDGSNFTLKIRSTKLEDSAMYFCASSGRGQGSSPLHFGNGTRLTVT.

The chain couples TRBV3-1 (or the pseudogene TRBV3-2) to TRBJ2-3; 8 bases are shared with TRBD2. CDR3 size: 16 residues. The germline CDR1 and CDR2 sequences are LGHDT and YNNKEL (reference sequence). With 1 base clipped from V and 5 bases from J, the junction kept 8 bases outside the gene matches. CDR3 sequence reads: CASSQGAAGELDTQYF. The CDR3, as DNA: TGTGCCAGCAGCCAAGGAGCAGCGGGGGAATTAGATACGCAGTATTTT.

This clone has just a few counts. The chain links TRBV7-9 to TRBJ1-1; D uncertain. Trimming stripped 10 bases from V and 1 base from J, with 13 bases between. The length of the CDR3 is 13 residues. The germline gives CDR1 SEHNR, CDR2 FQNEAQ (reference sequence). The CDR3 loop reads CATPPAGNTEAFF. The CDR3 DNA sequence: TGTGCCACTCCCCCCGCGGGGAACACTGAAGCTTTCTTT.

CDR3: CATSDPGQGNEQFF. DNA of the CDR3: TGTGCCACCAGTGACCCCGGACAGGGCAATGAGCAGTTCTTC. The chain is built from TRBV24-1 and TRBJ2-1, with 8 bases that match TRBD1. The CDR3 is 14 amino acids. J was trimmed by 6 bases and V by 4 bases; bases with no gene match: 4. Germline V CDR1 and CDR2: KGHDR, SFDVKD.